This TCR beta chain was sequenced for a study of shared clonotypes between healthy human individuals. Turning to the study itself: Donors were a couple of women and a few men aged 18 to 49. General study points: Sequencing depth was expected to affect clonotype sharing among donors.

Profiling relied on immunoSEQ multiplex PCR, and the TCRdb table lists in-frame clones only, not all of them. Here the sample spans 450,000 to 500,000 clones, approximately 82% being singletons. Among the donors, all were Caucasian adults who lived in Nashville, Tennessee. On this clone: Its antigen remains unidentified.

V lost 5 bases and J lost 4, with 14 bases in between. The CDR3 runs 14 residues. Germline loops: CDR1 LNHNV, CDR2 YYDKDF (reference sequence). The chain employs TRBV15 and TRBJ1-2; D is perhaps TRBD1 (5 bases). Specimen: PBMCs. The source of this sequence is a woman between 35 and 50 years old in good health. Some clones in this sample may be carry-over from other donors' samples. The CDR3 bases are TGTGCCACCAGCTTTAGAGGGGAAGGCTATGGCTACACCTTC. This codes for CATSFRGEGYGYTF.